Each of the 8 T cell receptor beta chains below was sequenced from the same sample in a study of identical twins. TCRdb reanalysed the 5' RACE reads using MiXCR and keeps one entry per CDR3 protein. The data show 270,000 or so distinct CDR3 sequences, about 8.3% seen once. The same data also contributed to another study, on yellow fever vaccine responses in identical twins.

The specimen sequenced was CD8+ T cells sorted from blood. The receptors stem from a woman between 18 and 29 years old in good health.

This clonotype was recorded a few times. This rearrangement joins TRBV19 to TRBJ2-2; D ambiguous. Germline V lookup: CDR1 LNHDA, CDR2 SQIVND (reference sequence). The length of the CDR3 is 13 residues. V gave up 7 bases and J gave up 0 bases, with 6 bases separating them. The CDR3 DNA sequence: TGTGCCAGTAACTCCCCGAACACCGGGGAGCTGTTTTTT. Translated, it gives CASNSPNTGELFF.

This clonotype has a count of ten or more. The chain uses TRBV24-1 and TRBJ2-6; D gene uncertain. The CDR3 runs 14 residues. Looked up from germline, CDR1 is KGHDR and CDR2 is SFDVKD. The V and J ends lost 5 bases and 2 bases respectively, with 6 bases between them. As DNA, the CDR3 is TGTGCCACCAGTGTGGGCGCTGGGGCCAACGTCCTGACTTTC. This encodes CATSVGAGANVLTF.

This clonotype has more than one count but fewer than ten. The chain employs TRBV11-2 and TRBJ1-6; D uncertain. The V and J ends lost 3 bases and 5 bases respectively, with 11 bases between them. The CDR3 extends over 15 amino acids. Per germline, CDR1 SGHAT and CDR2 FQNNGV. CDR3 protein: CASSFFRADNSPLHF. In DNA, the CDR3 is TGTGCCAGCAGCTTTTTTCGGGCTGATAATTCACCCCTCCACTTT.

This clonotype was counted between two and nine times. The genes are TRBV7-9 and TRBJ2-7; 8 positions agree with TRBD2. The CDR3 has 15 residues. CDR1 is SEHNR, CDR2 FQNEAQ, per germline (reference sequence). The V and J ends lost 5 bases and 5 bases, in that order; junction bases with no gene match: 11. CDR3 protein: CASSAREGARDEQYF. CDR3 nucleotides: TGTGCCAGCAGCGCACGGGAGGGTGCCCGAGACGAGCAGTACTTC.

V and J are TRBV10-1 and TRBJ2-3; D gene ambiguous. The germline V gene has CDR1 WNHNN and CDR2 SYGVQD (reference sequence). This CDR3 is 13 amino acids long. V lost 8 bases, J lost 6 bases, and 15 bases lay in between. The DNA for the CDR3 is TGCGCCAGCTCGCGACTGACCCCGGATACGCAGTATTTT. Its translation: CASSRLTPDTQYF.

A few counts support this clonotype. V and J are TRBV24-1 and TRBJ2-1; 15 bases map to TRBD2. V shed 4 bases, J shed 3 bases, and the junction held 9 bases outside the gene matches. Germline V CDR1 and CDR2: KGHDR, SFDVKD. The CDR3 runs 19 residues. In nucleotides, the CDR3 is TGTGCCACCAGTGAACATCGGACTAGCGGGAGGGACCTCTACAATGAGCAGTTCTTC. This translates into CATSEHRTSGRDLYNEQFF.

This clonotype has more than one count but fewer than ten. The chain combines TRBV2 with TRBJ2-2, with D perhaps TRBD2 (6 bases). Germline V gene lookup returns CDR1 SNHLY and CDR2 FYNNEI. The CDR3 runs 13 residues. V lost 6 bases and J 4 bases, leaving 9 bases between the germline ends. The CDR3 is CASRGGGTGELFF. The CDR3 bases are TGTGCCAGCAGGGGGGGTGGCACCGGGGAGCTGTTTTTT. The full variable domain, with the rest looked up from reference TRBV2 and TRBJ2-2, is EPEVTQTPSHQVTQMGQEVILRCVPISNHLYFYWYRQILGQKVEFLVSFYNNEISEKSEIFDDQFSVERPDGSNFTLKIRSTKLEDSAMYFCASRGGGTGELFFGEGSRLTVL.

A few counts support this clonotype. The chain links TRBV4-3 to TRBJ2-1; D is perhaps TRBD1 or TRBD2 (5 bases each). The CDR3 contains 20 residues. In germline, CDR1 is LGHNA, CDR2 YSLEER. Trimming took off 0 bases at V and 4 bases at J, with 25 bases between the two ends. The CDR3, as DNA: TGCGCCAGCAGCCAAGACCCCCCCTTGGGGGAAATCTGGGCATACAATGAGCAGTTCTTC. It specifies CASSQDPPLGEIWAYNEQFF.